This is a list of T cell receptor beta chains from one sample in a study of shared clonotypes between healthy human individuals. The table came from immunoSEQ multiplex PCR; TCRdb's copy has only in-frame clones and leaves some out. This sample has about 700,000 clones, with about 92% found just once. The sample was naive CD8+ T cells sorted from blood. Every receptor here comes from a man aged 25 to 40 in good health. The CDR3 runs from the conserved cysteine through the conserved F or W. The D gene is left open where the match is weak. Clone size is stated in some rows and not others, as once, few, many or a class when expanded.

j_gene	abundance	d_gene	v_gene	CDR3nt	CDR3aa
TRBJ2-1	-	TRBD2	TRBV7-3	TGTGCCAGCAGCTCGACCGGACTAGCGGGAGAGGATGAGCAGTTCTTC	CASSSTGLAGEDEQFF
TRBJ2-7	few	TRBD2	TRBV7-9	TGTGCCAGCAGCCCCTATAGCGGGAGGGCCAGCTACGAGCAGTACTTC	CASSPYSGRASYEQYF
TRBJ2-7	-	TRBD2	TRBV29-1	TGCAGCGTTACGACGACTAGCGGCCCCTACGAGCAGTACTTC	CSVTTTSGPYEQYF
TRBJ2-7	-	TRBD2	TRBV28	TGTGCCAGCAGTTTATGGACTAGCGGGAGTGGAGAGCAGTACTTC	CASSLWTSGSGEQYF
TRBJ2-7	-	TRBD2	TRBV19	TGTGCCAGTAGTATGTTTGGCGGGAGACTCTACGAGCAGTACTTC	CASSMFGGRLYEQYF
TRBJ2-3	-	-	TRBV6-5	TGTGCCAGCAGTTGGGCAGAATCAGATACGCAGTATTTT	CASSWAESDTQYF
TRBJ2-1	once	-	TRBV5-1	TGCGCCAGCAGAGACGTTTACAATGAGCAGTTCTTC	CASRDVYNEQFF
TRBJ2-2	-	TRBD2	TRBV6-1	TGTGCCAGCAGTGAGTGGATTAGCGGGAGGGGTACCGGGGAGCTGTTTTTT	CASSEWISGRGTGELFF
TRBJ2-7	-	-	TRBV27	TGTGCCAGCAGTTTACAGACAGGACTGGTCGAGCAGTACTTC	CASSLQTGLVEQYF
TRBJ2-1	-	TRBD2	TRBV27	TGTGCCAGCAGTCTTACTGGGACTACCAATGAGCAGTTCTTC	CASSLTGTTNEQFF
TRBJ2-3	-	TRBD2	TRBV27	TGTGCCAGCAGTTTTGGGGGGTTTAGCGGGAGCTCAGATACGCAGTATTTT	CASSFGGFSGSSDTQYF
TRBJ1-1	-	TRBD1	TRBV6-1	TGTGCCAGCAGGAAAGACAGGGGGAACACTGAAGCTTTCTTT	CASRKDRGNTEAFF
TRBJ1-4	-	TRBD1	TRBV27	TGTGCCAGCCACCCCGGGACAGTCGTAGGGGAAAAACTGTTTTTT	CASHPGTVVGEKLFF
TRBJ2-7	once	-	TRBV28	TGTGCCAGCAGCTTCTTCGGGACACAAATTTACGAGCAGTACTTC	CASSFFGTQIYEQYF
TRBJ2-3	-	-	TRBV7-9	TGTGCCAGCAGCTCGCTAAGCGAACAGGGAAGGGGGAGCACAGATACGCAGTATTTT	CASSSLSEQGRGSTDTQYF
TRBJ2-7	-	-	TRBV6-5	TGTGCCAGCAGTTACTCGACCGGGGGTGGTGGGGAGCAGTACTTC	CASSYSTGGGGEQYF
TRBJ2-1	-	TRBD2	TRBV7-2	TGTGCCAGCAGCTTAGTTCCTAGCGGGGCTAGCTCCTACAATGAGCAGTTCTTC	CASSLVPSGASSYNEQFF
TRBJ2-5	-	-	TRBV7-8	TGTGCCAGCAGCCCACGGACTAACCAAGAGACCCAGTACTTC	CASSPRTNQETQYF
TRBJ2-1	-	TRBD2	TRBV11-1	TGTGCCAGCAGCTTAGCCCTCGAAGCGGGAGAGACCAATGAGCAGTTCTTC	CASSLALEAGETNEQFF
TRBJ1-5	-	-	TRBV15	TGTGCCACCAGCAGTGAGGATAGACAGGTCGCTCAGCCCCAGCATTTT	CATSSEDRQVAQPQHF
TRBJ2-6	-	-	TRBV21-1	TGTGCCAGCAGCAGATACAGGTCTGGGGCCAACGTCCTGACTTTC	CASSRYRSGANVLTF